This is a list of T cell receptor beta chains from one sample in a study of blood T cell repertoires in COVID-19. Only in-frame clones appear in the TCRdb table, and some are missing; sequencing was by immunoSEQ multiplex PCR. The sample carries roughly 190,000 clones, more than 85% recorded once. The material sequenced was peripheral blood. The receptors stem from a man in his thirties or forties with acute or convalescent COVID-19. Both conserved end residues are part of each CDR3. The D gene is left open where the match is weak. The listing skips clone size in some rows; elsewhere it reads once, few, many or a size class.

size,V,J,D,CDR3,DNA
.,TRBV18,TRBJ1-2,.,CASSPQGDYGYTF,TGTGCCAGCTCACCGCAGGGTGACTATGGCTACACCTTC
.,TRBV5-4,TRBJ1-1,.,CATTTGVVTEAFF,TGTGCCACAACGACAGGCGTGGTCACTGAAGCTTTCTTT
.,TRBV19,TRBJ2-6,.,CASSIVRGGANVLTF,TGTGCCAGTAGTATAGTTCGAGGAGGGGCCAACGTCCTGACTTTC
.,TRBV4-2,TRBJ1-3,TRBD1,CASSQGVTGFGLTIYF,TGTGCCAGCAGCCAAGGTGTGACAGGGTTCGGGTTGACCATATATTTT
.,TRBV15,TRBJ2-1,TRBD1,CATSREGTDEQFF,TGTGCCACCAGCAGAGAGGGGACAGATGAGCAGTTCTTC
.,TRBV28,TRBJ1-2,TRBD1,CASSSRGSPEDRGLGYTF,TGTGCCAGCAGTTCCCGTGGTTCCCCGGAAGACAGGGGGCTTGGCTACACCTTC
.,TRBV28,TRBJ2-1,TRBD2,CASSLFGLAGSYNEQFF,TGTGCCAGCAGTTTATTTGGGCTAGCGGGCTCCTACAATGAGCAGTTCTTC
.,TRBV7-8,TRBJ2-3,TRBD2,CASSPGTSGGLSDTQYF,TGTGCCAGCAGCCCCGGGACTAGCGGGGGGTTGTCGGATACGCAGTATTTT
.,TRBV28,TRBJ2-7,TRBD2,CASRGTSGIYEQYF,TGTGCCAGCAGGGGGACTAGCGGCATCTACGAGCAGTACTTC
once,TRBV3-1/TRBV3-2,TRBJ2-3,TRBD2,CASSQGFSAGGTDTQYF,TGTGCCAGCAGCCAGGGCTTTTCCGCGGGAGGCACAGATACGCAGTATTTT
.,TRBV7-2,TRBJ2-2,.,CASSLGDLAGFITGELFF,TGTGCCAGCAGCTTAGGTGATCTGGCGGGGTTTATAACCGGGGAGCTGTTTTTT
.,TRBV3-1/TRBV3-2,TRBJ2-5,TRBD2,CASTFWTSGGGAQYF,TGTGCCAGCACCTTCTGGACTAGCGGGGGAGGGGCCCAGTACTTC
.,TRBV5-6,TRBJ1-5,TRBD1,CASLYRGYF,TGTGCCAGCCTGTACAGGGGTTATTTT
many,TRBV10-3,TRBJ2-7,TRBD2,CAIRTSGRDEQYF,TGTGCCATCAGGACTAGCGGGAGGGACGAGCAGTACTTC
.,TRBV5-1,TRBJ2-1,TRBD1,CASRAGQGSYNEQFF,TGCGCCAGCAGGGCGGGACAGGGCTCCTACAATGAGCAGTTCTTC
.,TRBV5-1,TRBJ1-2,.,CASSLEAASGIGGYTF,TGCGCCAGCAGCTTGGAGGCCGCATCGGGGATCGGAGGCTACACCTTC
.,TRBV28,TRBJ1-1,TRBD1,CASSFRTGKAFF,TGTGCCAGCAGTTTCCGGACAGGTAAAGCTTTCTTT
.,TRBV18,TRBJ1-2,.,CASSPRGVSDYGYTF,TGTGCCAGCTCACCACGAGGCGTCAGCGATTATGGCTACACCTTC
.,TRBV28,TRBJ1-2,.,CASSSRVGAHYGYTF,TGTGCCAGCAGTTCCCGTGTAGGGGCCCACTATGGCTACACCTTC
.,TRBV5-4,TRBJ2-3,.,CASSRMERSAGTDTQYF,TGTGCCAGCAGCCGGATGGAGAGAAGTGCTGGCACAGATACGCAGTATTTT
.,TRBV29-1,TRBJ1-4,.,CSARLDLANEKLFF,TGCAGCGCCCGACTAGATTTAGCTAATGAAAAACTGTTTTTT
.,TRBV18,TRBJ2-3,.,CASSPLPNPDTQYF,TGTGCCAGCTCACCACTCCCTAATCCAGATACGCAGTATTTT
.,TRBV7-9,TRBJ1-1,.,CASSLEQNTEAFF,TGTGCCAGCAGCTTAGAACAGAATACTGAAGCTTTCTTT
.,TRBV9,TRBJ1-1,.,CASSRLTENTEAFF,TGTGCCAGCAGCCGCTTAACAGAAAACACTGAAGCTTTCTTT
.,TRBV27,TRBJ1-5,.,CASSFSGFNQPQHF,TGTGCCAGCAGTTTTTCGGGGTTCAATCAGCCCCAGCATTTT
.,TRBV12-3/TRBV12-4,TRBJ2-7,.,CASSRGYEQYF,TGTGCCAGCAGCAGGGGCTACGAGCAGTACTTC
.,TRBV2,TRBJ2-3,TRBD2,CASSGLAGVGVADTQYF,TGTGCCAGCAGTGGGTTAGCGGGAGTGGGGGTTGCAGATACGCAGTATTTT
.,TRBV7-8,TRBJ1-1,TRBD1,CASSPWDSSVAAFF,TGTGCCAGCAGCCCATGGGACAGTAGCGTGGCGGCTTTCTTT
few,TRBV27,TRBJ1-2,TRBD1,CASSRGQGGYGYTF,TGTGCCAGCAGTCGTGGACAGGGGGGCTATGGCTACACCTTC
.,TRBV28,TRBJ1-5,.,CASNPQGNQPQHF,TGTGCCAGCAATCCCCAGGGGAATCAGCCCCAGCATTTT
.,TRBV19,TRBJ1-1,TRBD1,CASSTPWTGEAFF,TGTGCCAGTAGTACCCCCTGGACAGGAGAAGCTTTCTTT
.,TRBV9,TRBJ2-5,TRBD1,CASTFWGTAQETQYF,TGTGCCAGCACTTTCTGGGGGACAGCTCAAGAGACCCAGTACTTC
.,TRBV30,TRBJ2-2,TRBD2,CAWRGSGVRTGELFF,TGTGCCTGGAGGGGTAGCGGGGTTAGAACCGGGGAGCTGTTTTTT
.,TRBV29-1,TRBJ2-1,.,CSVGSSEQFF,TGCAGCGTTGGCTCGAGTGAGCAGTTCTTC
.,TRBV28,TRBJ2-1,.,CASSPKGGGNNEQFF,TGTGCCAGCAGCCCAAAGGGGGGAGGGAACAATGAGCAGTTCTTC
once,TRBV28,TRBJ1-1,.,CASSLRGYVAFF,TGTGCCAGCAGTTTAAGGGGGTACGTCGCTTTCTTT
.,TRBV29-1,TRBJ2-7,TRBD1,CSVGDSYEQYF,TGCAGCGTTGGGGACAGTTACGAGCAGTACTTC
.,TRBV5-1,TRBJ2-3,.,CASGREDTQYF,TGCGCCAGCGGTAGGGAGGATACGCAGTATTTT
.,TRBV5-1,TRBJ2-7,.,CASSLQGSYEQYF,TGCGCCAGCAGCTTGCAGGGATCCTACGAGCAGTACTTC
.,TRBV3-1/TRBV3-2,TRBJ1-5,.,CASSTNDRPNQPQHF,TGTGCCAGCAGCACCAACGACAGGCCCAATCAGCCCCAGCATTTT
.,TRBV24-1,TRBJ2-3,.,CATRDRTAPDTQYF,TGTGCCACCCGGGATCGAACAGCTCCAGATACGCAGTATTTT
.,TRBV6-5,TRBJ1-6,.,CASSHRQNLNSPLHF,TGTGCCAGCAGCCACCGACAGAACCTAAATTCACCCCTCCACTTT